This TCR beta chain was documented in a study of cytomegalovirus exposure and HLA in healthy donors. Study at large: Ancestry clustering placed 70% to 90% of approximately 370 genotyped donors in the Caucasian-associated cluster. General study findings and limits: It was approximately 160 TCR beta chains that were listed as cytomegalovirus-associated. Accounts indicate the classifier identified cytomegalovirus status with strong specificity and sensitivity.

With 60 Vbeta and 13 Jbeta primers, the PCR was carried out. Using immunoSEQ multiplex PCR, the repertoire was profiled, and TCRdb retains in-frame clones only, with some absent. In the table there are about 130,000 clones, approximately 85% of which are singletons. About this clone: Its antigen remains unidentified.

V was trimmed by 1 base and J by 5 bases, leaving 3 bases between them. The germline V gene has CDR1 LNHNV and CDR2 YYDKDF (reference sequence). The CDR3 contains 12 residues. The TCR comes from a boy aged 10-17 years in good health and CMV-seronegative. The rearrangement joins TRBV15 to TRBJ1-5, with D unresolved. Sequenced sample: PBMCs. The CDR3 here is CATSRGDQPQHF. The CDR3 DNA is TGTGCCACCAGCAGAGGAGATCAGCCCCAGCATTTT.